This T cell receptor beta chain was recovered during a study of T cell repertoires in cytomegalovirus infection. TCRdb reanalysed the reads using MiXCR and keeps one entry per CDR3 protein. The sample shows around 140,000 distinct CDR3 sequences, roughly a third of them seen only once. Remarks on this clonotype: What it binds is unknown.

The CDR3 spans 14 residues. V lost 7 bases and J 4 bases, leaving 14 bases between the germline ends. CDR1 and CDR2 (germline): MNHNY, SVGAGI (reference sequence). General study results and limits: Within the response measured ex vivo, HLA-C-restricted CMV-specific TCR beta clonotypes were dominant.

The sequences come from CD8+ T cells from cultured PBMCs, collected from culture after CMV antigen stimulation. This TCR came from a human donor in good health (CMV status not recorded). Some clones in this sample may be carry-over from other donors' samples. The rearrangement uses TRBV6-6 and TRBJ2-1, with a tentative D call TRBD2 (5 bases). CDR3 coding DNA: TGTGCCAGCACTCCGGGCCCGGGGTACAATGAGCAGTTCTTC. This encodes CASTPGPGYNEQFF.